This TCR beta chain comes out of a study of naive and memory T cell subsets. Study outcomes and limitations: Higher TCR numbers at tuberculin sites reflect T cell infiltration, per interpretation. Far more TCRs reportedly came from tuberculin skin test site biopsies. The RNA method is potentially sensitive to activation and differentiation changes.

Treatment reported: skin biopsy from PPD injection site in Mantoux-positive individual. A UMI-containing oligonucleotide was joined by 3' ligation to the TCR cDNA template. Skin biopsies came from PPD injection sites in Mantoux-positive individuals. Amplification of ligated cDNA took four PCR rounds with SP2 and nested alpha and beta constant primers. A single record per CDR3 protein comes from TCRdb applying MiXCR to the UMI-ligation and nested PCR reads. The data contain some 40,000 distinct CDR3 sequences, 9.5% to 11% of them singletons. About this clonotype: Its target is not known.

CDR1 is MDHEN and CDR2 is SYDVKM in the germline V gene. The CDR3 spans 12 residues. Trimming cost V 6 bases and J 14 bases, with 16 bases left between them. The receptor comes from an adult in good health. The chain recombines TRBV28 with TRBJ2-2; perhaps TRBD1 as D (6 bases). The specimen comprised skin, sampled from a tuberculin skin test site. The CDR3 region is CASSRDTLSLFF. Written as DNA, the CDR3 is TGTGCCAGCAGCCGGGACACCCTGAGCCTGTTTTTT. Based on the CDR3 plus reference TRBV28 and TRBJ2-2, the full variable domain is DVKVTQSSRYLVKRTGEKVFLECVQDMDHENMFWYRQDPGLGLRLIYFSYDVKMKEKGDIPEGYSVSREKKERFSLILESASTNQTSMYLCASSRDTLSLFFGEGSRLTVL.